The 19 T cell receptor beta chains given below trace back to one sample, sequenced in a study of T cell changes during pregnancy in multiple sclerosis. Some clones are missing from TCRdb's copy, which holds only in-frame ones; the method was immunoSEQ multiplex PCR. The profile shows approximately 90,000 clones, 85% to 95% of them singletons. The sequencing used peripheral blood, collected after pregnancy. Source of these receptors: a female donor with multiple sclerosis, enrolled in a pregnancy study.

The chain uses TRBV30 and TRBJ1-2, with D uncertain. CDR3 length: 11 amino acids. Per germline, CDR1 GTSNPN and CDR2 SVGIG (reference sequence). Between the trimmed V and J ends, which lost 5 bases and 10 bases, there was a span of 14 bases. CDR3: CAWGHPSFYTF. CDR3 coding DNA: TGTGCCTGGGGCCATCCAAGTTTCTACACCTTC.

The gene calls are TRBV9 and TRBJ1-2; D possibly corresponds to TRBD1 (5 bases). V was cut by 0 bases and J by 5 bases, with 17 bases left in between. CDR3 length: 16 amino acids. The germline gives CDR1 SGDLS, CDR2 YYNGEE. CDR3: CASSVAGDSSFYGYTF. CDR3 DNA sequence: TGTGCCAGCAGCGTAGCTGGAGACAGCAGTTTTTATGGCTACACCTTC.

J is TRBJ2-2 and V is TRBV30; D unresolved. This CDR3 is built from 13 residues. Trimming took 5 bases from V and 6 from J, leaving 13 bases between them. Per germline, CDR1 GTSNPN and CDR2 SVGIG (reference sequence). The CDR3 bases are TGTGCCTGGGCCGGTCTTGGTCCCGGGGAGCTGTTTTTT. This gives the protein CAWAGLGPGELFF.

This chain uses TRBV6-5 with TRBJ2-1; the match to TRBD1 covers 7 bases. Germline V gene sequence: CDR1 MNHEY, CDR2 SVGAGI. The trim removed 2 bases at V and 2 bases at J, leaving 3 bases unmatched. The CDR3 contains 15 residues. The DNA of the CDR3 is TGTGCCAGCAGTTACGACAGGGACCCCTACAATGAGCAGTTCTTC. Its translation is CASSYDRDPYNEQFF.

The chain links TRBV30 to TRBJ1-5, with D possibly TRBD1 on 5 matching bases. CDR1 and CDR2 (germline): GTSNPN, SVGIG (reference sequence). The CDR3 totals 12 residues. Deletions cut 4 bases from V and 7 bases from J, with 11 bases between. The DNA of the CDR3 is TGTGCCTGGACAGGGAATGGACAGCCCCAGCATTTT. Translated, it gives CAWTGNGQPQHF.

This chain joins TRBV7-9 and TRBJ1-1, with D unresolved. This CDR3 region has 12 residues. Germline V gene data show CDR1 as SEHNR and CDR2 as FQNEAQ (reference sequence). Trimming shortened V by 4 bases and J by 8 bases, and 11 bases separated the two germline ends. The CDR3 region has the DNA TGTGCCAGCAGCTCTCGACAAGAAGAAGCTTTCTTT. It codes for CASSSRQEEAFF.

The chain recombines TRBV30 with TRBJ1-6; 11 bases match TRBD1. The V and J ends lost 4 bases and 7 bases, in that order; junction bases with no gene match: 6. Germline values: CDR1 GTSNPN, CDR2 SVGIG (reference sequence). This CDR3 region has 15 residues. The CDR3 bases are TGTGCCTGGACCTCCCGGACAGGGGGCAATTCACCCCTCCACTTT. Translating it yields CAWTSRTGGNSPLHF.

This clone was counted only a few times. The CDR3 spells CASRLNYGYTF. As DNA, the CDR3 is TGTGCCAGCCGTTTAAACTATGGCTACACCTTC. The chain is built from TRBV2 and TRBJ1-2; D is unresolved. Germline loops: CDR1 SNHLY, CDR2 FYNNEI. This CDR3 contains 11 residues. Trimming removed 8 bases at V and 2 bases at J, with 6 bases between.

J is TRBJ1-2 and V is TRBV28; 7 nucleotides align to TRBD1. CDR3 length equals 14 residues. The junction had 10 bases not matched to a gene; V was cut back by 8 bases and J by 4 bases. Per germline, CDR1 MDHEN and CDR2 SYDVKM. The CDR3 loop is CASQSTGIFYGYTF. DNA of the CDR3: TGTGCCAGCCAGTCGACAGGGATCTTCTATGGCTACACCTTC.

This chain joins TRBV6-5 and TRBJ1-6; 7 bases align to TRBD1. Germline V gene lookup returns CDR1 MNHEY and CDR2 SVGAGI. The V and J ends lost 6 bases and 4 bases, in that order; junction bases with no gene match: 3. This CDR3 is built from 14 residues. In DNA, the CDR3 is TGTGCCAGCAGCCTACAGGGGTATAATTCACCCCTCCACTTT. Translation: CASSLQGYNSPLHF.

The genes are TRBV18 and TRBJ1-2, with 8 bases that match TRBD1. The germline V gene has CDR1 KGHSH and CDR2 LQKENI. The CDR3 sequence is 13 residues long. V gave up 6 bases and J gave up 7 bases; unmatched junction bases: 7. The CDR3 nucleotides are TGTGCCAGCTCGGCCGGGACAGGAGGTGGCTACACCTTC. This translates into CASSAGTGGGYTF.

The chain is built from TRBV5-1 and TRBJ1-3, with a weak D call TRBD1 (5 bases). Looked up from germline, CDR1 is SGHRS and CDR2 is YFSETQ. V lost 6 bases to trimming and J lost 4 bases, with 20 bases between them. This CDR3 is built from 16 residues. CDR3 region: CASTLTGDSSGNTIYF. The CDR3 DNA reads as TGCGCCAGCACCTTAACCGGGGACTCCTCAGGAAACACCATATATTTT.

The chain uses TRBV7-9 and TRBJ1-1, with 7 bases fitting TRBD1. Germline loops: CDR1 SEHNR, CDR2 FQNEAQ (reference sequence). J lost 4 bases, V lost 5 bases, and 7 bases had no gene match. The CDR3 covers 14 residues. CDR3 nucleotides: TGTGCCAGCAGCCCAACCAGGGGGGCCACTGAAGCTTTCTTT. It translates to CASSPTRGATEAFF.

This clone was detected only once. This chain joins TRBV5-1 and TRBJ2-7; TRBD2 matches at 8 bases. The CDR3 is made up of 15 amino acids. The germline V gene has CDR1 SGHRS and CDR2 YFSETQ. The junction had 13 bases not matched to a gene; V was cut back by 4 bases and J by 7 bases. CDR3 loop: CASSPEGSGVEEQYF. The CDR3 coding sequence is TGCGCCAGCAGCCCCGAGGGTAGCGGGGTTGAGGAGCAGTACTTC.

This clone was seen a single time. The chain's CDR3 is CASSFPPGTSGGTYEQYF. The CDR3 region has the DNA TGCGCCAGCAGCTTCCCGCCCGGGACTAGCGGGGGTACCTACGAGCAGTACTTC. The chain joins TRBV5-1 to TRBJ2-7; TRBD2 matches at 14 bases. There are 18 residues in the CDR3. Per the germline V gene, CDR1 is SGHRS and CDR2 is YFSETQ. V shed 2 bases and J 2 bases; nucleotides not matched to a gene: 9.

The chain couples TRBV9 to TRBJ2-7; tentatively, D is TRBD1 (6 bases). Germline CDR1 and CDR2: SGDLS and YYNGEE. The CDR3 runs 13 residues. The V gene lost 5 bases and the J gene lost 1 base, with 10 bases spanning the gap. The CDR3 sequence: CASSRTGSYEQYF. The CDR3 bases are TGTGCCAGCAGTCGTACAGGGTCCTACGAGCAGTACTTC.

V and J are TRBV5-1 and TRBJ2-5, with D possibly being TRBD2 (5 bases). Germline loops: CDR1 SGHRS, CDR2 YFSETQ. V was cut by 1 base and J by 8 bases, with 21 bases left in between. The CDR3 covers 16 residues. The CDR3 bases are TGCGCCAGCAGCTTGTCGAAGACGCCGGAGGTGGGAACCCAGTACTTC. Amino acid sequence: CASSLSKTPEVGTQYF.

This clone showed up just once. This sequence joins TRBV2 and TRBJ1-5; D is perhaps TRBD1 (5 bases). The CDR3 spans 16 residues. CDR1 SNHLY and CDR2 FYNNEI come from the germline V gene. Trimming took off 2 bases at V and 4 bases at J, with 15 bases between the two ends. CDR3 nucleotide sequence: TGTGCCAGCAGTGAATTCGTAGGGGCTTGGAATCAGCCCCAGCATTTT. This gives the protein CASSEFVGAWNQPQHF.

CDR3 amino acids: CASSAGGQTMHTDTQYF. CDR3 in DNA: TGTGCCAGCAGCGCGGGGGGACAGACAATGCACACAGATACGCAGTATTTT. V gene TRBV13 combines with J gene TRBJ2-3, with D possibly matching TRBD2 (8 bases). The CDR3 extends over 17 amino acids. V gave up 5 bases and J gave up 2 bases, with 20 bases separating them. Germline-derived CDR1 and CDR2 are PRHDT and FYEKMQ (reference sequence).